This T cell receptor (beta chain) was captured in a study of radiotherapy plus CTLA-4 blockade in lung cancer. Study observations and caveats: Dynamics of early blood T cell clones, together with interferon-beta, were reportedly the best predictors of response.

The CDR3 has 15 residues. Germline assignment: CDR1 SGHRS and CDR2 YFSETQ. Data came from immunoSEQ multiplex PCR; TCRdb stores just in-frame clones and leaves some out. This repertoire shows around 110,000 clones, 80% to 90% found once; its top ten account for about 7%. This clone was seen a single time. Its antigen is unknown. The genes are TRBV5-1 and TRBJ2-7; perhaps TRBD1 as D (6 bases). The DNA end favors TRBJ2-5, so the J call may be wrong. The source was peripheral blood, collected from a patient treated with radiotherapy plus ipilimumab. The clonotype was recovered from a human donor with non-small cell lung cancer that progressed on radiotherapy plus ipilimumab. The CDR3 reads CASSLAGVIQETQYF. CDR3 sequence (DNA): TGCGCCAGCAGCTTGGCAGGGGTCATTCAAGAGACCCAGTACTTC.